The sequence of this T cell receptor beta chain was determined in a study of CD8 T cells in ankylosing spondylitis. Study-level points and caveats: Reportedly, disease-linked clones are significantly enriched in ankylosing spondylitis patients' matched synovial fluid. Blood of patients with ankylosing spondylitis appeared to be characterized by a TCR beta motif of eight highly homologous variants.

TCRdb recomputed calls from the 5' RACE reads with MiXCR, one row per CDR3 protein. The data contain some 120,000 distinct CDR3 sequences, around 7% of them seen just once; the ten biggest clones take up over 9%. Remarks on this clonotype: Its antigen is still unknown.

CDR3 length: 14 residues. The V end lost 4 bases, the J end lost 2 bases, and 13 bases lay between the germline ends. Germline CDR1 is SGHKS and CDR2 is YYEKEE (reference sequence). The chain links TRBV5-5 to TRBJ2-7; a weak D match, TRBD2 (6 bases). The specimen was blood, either unsorted or a sorted T cell fraction (not recorded which). The sequence was obtained from a male donor with ankylosing spondylitis or in good health (not recorded which). The CDR3 DNA follows: TGTGCCAGCAGCCTCAGCGGGTCTACCTACGAGCAGTACTTC. It translates to CASSLSGSTYEQYF.